This TCR beta chain was recorded in a study of blood T cell repertoires in COVID-19. Overall study: Whether acute or convalescent, the COVID-19 samples came from the United States, Italy and Spain.

The V gene end was trimmed by 10 bases and the J gene end by 5 bases; junction bases not matched to a gene: 9. This CDR3 has 14 residues. Germline V gives CDR1 LNHDA, CDR2 SQIVND (reference sequence). Study processing details: Reference gene primer amplification yielded estimated nucleated cell counts. The data were produced by immunoSEQ multiplex PCR, yet TCRdb's version contains in-frame clones alone and is incomplete. For V, J and clone size, that table is used; D and trimming come from the DNA. Here the sample spans fewer than 95,000 clones, about 91% being singletons. The sequencing input was peripheral blood. V usage is TRBV19 and J usage is TRBJ2-7; 12 positions agree with TRBD1. The TCR comes from a man between 60 and 75 years old with acute or convalescent COVID-19. The chain's CDR3 is CATRDRGLLDEQYF. For the CDR3, the DNA is TGTGCCACCAGGGACAGGGGGCTGCTTGACGAGCAGTACTTC.